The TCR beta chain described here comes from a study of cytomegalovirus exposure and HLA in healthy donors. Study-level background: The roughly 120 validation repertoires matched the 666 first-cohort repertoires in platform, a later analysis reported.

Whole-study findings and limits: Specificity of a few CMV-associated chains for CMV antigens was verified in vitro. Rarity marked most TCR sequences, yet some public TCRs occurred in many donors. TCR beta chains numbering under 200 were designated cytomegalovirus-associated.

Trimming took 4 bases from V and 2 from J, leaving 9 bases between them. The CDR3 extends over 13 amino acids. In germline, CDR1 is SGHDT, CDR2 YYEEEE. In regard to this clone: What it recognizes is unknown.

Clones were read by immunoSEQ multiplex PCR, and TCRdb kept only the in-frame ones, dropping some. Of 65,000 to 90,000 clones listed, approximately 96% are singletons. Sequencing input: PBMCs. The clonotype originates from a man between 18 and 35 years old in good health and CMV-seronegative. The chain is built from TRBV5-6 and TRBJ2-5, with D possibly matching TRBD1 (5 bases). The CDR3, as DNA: TGTGCCAGCAGCCCCCCAGGGCAAGAGACCCAGTACTTC. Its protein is CASSPPGQETQYF.